A single sample gave rise to the 29 T cell receptor beta chains below, sequenced in a study of cytomegalovirus exposure and HLA in healthy donors. Primers for the PCR totalled 60 Vbeta and 13 Jbeta. Sequenced by immunoSEQ multiplex PCR; TCRdb stores in-frame clones only, minus some. The sample is made up of more than 40,000 clones, and the top ten hold about 2.5% of it. What was sequenced was PBMCs. The receptors originated from a female donor in good health and CMV-seronegative.

The chain couples TRBV30 to TRBJ1-1, with a possible D match to TRBD1 (5 bases). V lost 5 bases and J 10 bases, leaving 17 bases between the germline ends. Germline V lookup: CDR1 GTSNPN, CDR2 SVGIG (reference sequence). The CDR3 runs 12 residues. The CDR3 sequence: CAWYDRGRGAFF. For the CDR3, the DNA is TGTGCCTGGTACGACAGAGGTAGGGGAGCTTTCTTT.

CDR3 DNA sequence: TGCGCCAGCAGCCAAGAGGGACACAACCAAGAGACCCAGTACTTC. It codes for CASSQEGHNQETQYF. The V and J genes are TRBV4-3 and TRBJ2-5; a weak D match, TRBD1 (6 bases). Looked up from germline, CDR1 is LGHNA and CDR2 is YSLEER. The CDR3 extends over 15 amino acids. Trimming stripped 0 bases from V and 0 bases from J, with 8 bases between.

The chain joins TRBV4-3 to TRBJ2-3; 12 nucleotides line up with TRBD2. There are 16 residues in the CDR3. V lost 5 bases, J lost 2 bases, and 5 bases stayed unmatched. The germline V gene has CDR1 LGHNA and CDR2 YSLEER. CDR3 residues: CASSSTSGGPTDTQYF. CDR3 nucleotide sequence: TGCGCCAGCAGCTCGACTAGCGGGGGACCCACAGATACGCAGTATTTT.

The V gene is TRBV6-6, the J gene TRBJ1-4, with TRBD1 matching over 9 bases. CDR3 length equals 15 residues. Per germline, CDR1 MNHNY and CDR2 SVGAGI (reference sequence). V gave up 2 bases and J gave up 6 bases; unmatched junction bases: 4. The CDR3 is CASSYTGGGDEKLFF. CDR3 DNA sequence: TGTGCCAGCAGTTACACAGGGGGCGGGGATGAAAAACTGTTTTTT.

The chain recombines TRBV19 with TRBJ2-7; D gene uncertain. This CDR3 comprises 12 residues. The ends were cut back, 5 bases at V and 2 bases at J, with 7 bases in the middle. Germline-derived CDR1 and CDR2 are LNHDA and SQIVND (reference sequence). The CDR3 DNA is TGTGCCAGTAGTCATTGGCCCTACGAGCAGTACTTC. Its protein is CASSHWPYEQYF.

This sequence joins TRBV18 and TRBJ1-1; weak D call: TRBD1 (5 bases). V was trimmed by 2 bases and J by 1 base, leaving 11 bases between them. Germline CDR1 is KGHSH and CDR2 is LQKENI. The CDR3 covers 15 residues. CDR3 nucleotide sequence: TGTGCCAGCTCACCAGGGAGGGGCCGGAACACTGAAGCTTTCTTT. It is translated as CASSPGRGRNTEAFF. The full variable domain, with the rest looked up from reference TRBV18 and TRBJ1-1, is NAGVMQNPRHLVRRRGQEARLRCSPMKGHSHVYWYRQLPEEGLKFMVYLQKENIIDESGMPKERFSAEFPKEGPSILRIQQVVRGDSAAYFCASSPGRGRNTEAFFGQGTRLTVV.

The chain recombines TRBV27 with TRBJ2-7; tentatively, D is TRBD2 (6 bases). The CDR3 has 13 residues. Per germline, CDR1 MNHEY and CDR2 SMNVEV (reference sequence). V gave up 1 base and J gave up 4 bases, with 8 bases separating them. The CDR3 protein is CASSLLGGYEQYF. CDR3 in DNA: TGTGCCAGCAGTTTATTGGGGGGTTACGAGCAGTACTTC.

The rearrangement joins TRBV30 to TRBJ2-5, with 9 bases aligning to TRBD1. Trimming at V came to 0 bases and at J to 5 bases, leaving 7 bases not matched to a gene. CDR3 size: 15 residues. CDR1 and CDR2 from the germline V gene are GTSNPN and SVGIG (reference sequence). The CDR3 spells CAWSVEGQGRETQYF. In DNA, the CDR3 is TGTGCCTGGAGTGTAGAGGGACAGGGTAGGGAGACCCAGTACTTC.

As concerns this clone: An end of the junction differs from the germline gene, which may be a read error. The genes are TRBV7-2 and TRBJ1-5; D unclear. The CDR3 has 14 amino acids. Germline CDR1 is SGHTA and CDR2 is FQGNSA. This CDR3 reads CASSLVASYQPQHF. CDR3 in DNA: TGTGCCAGCAGCTTAGTGGCTAGCTATCAGCCCCAGCATTTT.

The genes are TRBV30 and TRBJ2-1; D gene uncertain. The germline V gene has CDR1 GTSNPN and CDR2 SVGIG (reference sequence). There are 13 residues in the CDR3. The germline V and J ends were trimmed by 3 bases and 10 bases, with 16 bases remaining between them. For the CDR3, the DNA is TGTGCCTGGAGAACGCGGCTAGTCAACGAGCAGTTCTTC. Protein sequence: CAWRTRLVNEQFF.

The gene calls are TRBV18 and TRBJ2-5, with TRBD1 as a possible D gene (6 bases). This CDR3 is built from 15 residues. With 1 base removed from V and 2 bases from J, the gap between germline ends came to 11 bases. Germline CDR1 and CDR2: KGHSH and LQKENI. CDR3 sequence: CASSPLTGVQETQYF. The CDR3 nucleotides read TGTGCCAGCTCACCACTGACAGGAGTTCAAGAGACCCAGTACTTC.

The CDR3 region is CASSLAGGRREQYF. The CDR3 DNA is TGTGCCAGCAGCTTGGCGGGGGGGCGGCGGGAGCAGTACTTC. This rearrangement joins TRBV7-2 to TRBJ2-7; 9 positions agree with TRBD2. The V and J ends lost 3 bases and 7 bases, in that order; junction bases with no gene match: 7. Germline CDR1 reads SGHTA; CDR2 reads FQGNSA. The CDR3 totals 14 residues.

The chain couples TRBV5-8 to TRBJ1-3, with D maybe TRBD1 (6 bases). Trimming left V 2 bases short and J 11 bases short, with 14 bases between. This CDR3 has 13 amino acids. CDR1 and CDR2 (germline): SGHTS, YDEGEE. In DNA, the CDR3 is TGTGCCAGCAGCTTACAGGGAAGACTTTCCATATATTTT. This translates into CASSLQGRLSIYF.

V and J are TRBV7-8 and TRBJ1-1; 8 bases are shared with TRBD1. The CDR3 totals 15 residues. V lost 2 bases, J lost 0 bases, and 2 bases stayed unmatched. Germline V gives CDR1 SGHVS, CDR2 FQNEAQ. The CDR3 sequence: CASSLWGQVNTEAFF. CDR3 nucleotide sequence: TGTGCCAGCAGCTTATGGGGACAGGTGAACACTGAAGCTTTCTTT.

J is TRBJ1-2 and V is TRBV5-1; 7 nucleotides match TRBD1. CDR1 is SGHRS, CDR2 YFSETQ, per germline. J gave up 1 base and V 4 bases, and 4 bases lay outside the gene matches. The CDR3 runs to 14 residues. The CDR3 nucleotides are TGCGCCAGCAGCAAGGACAGGCTTAACTATGGCTACACCTTC. Residues: CASSKDRLNYGYTF.

J is TRBJ1-5 and V is TRBV6-1; D may be TRBD1 (5 bases). The germline V and J ends were trimmed by 7 bases and 0 bases, with 7 bases remaining between them. This CDR3 is 13 amino acids long. The germline V gene encodes CDR1 MNHNS and CDR2 SASEGT. CDR3 in amino acids: CASKGASNQPQHF. The CDR3 nucleotides read TGTGCCAGCAAAGGGGCTAGCAATCAGCCCCAGCATTTT.

The chain carries TRBV19 and TRBJ2-2; possible D gene TRBD2, 6 bases. This CDR3 spans 15 amino acids. Per the germline V gene, CDR1 is LNHDA and CDR2 is SQIVND (reference sequence). Trimming left V 3 bases short and J 5 bases short, with 13 bases between. In nucleotides, the CDR3 is TGTGCCAGTAGTATGGGCACTAGCCGGACCGGGGAGCTGTTTTTT. It translates to CASSMGTSRTGELFF.

The chain employs TRBV4-1 and TRBJ2-7, with a possible D match to TRBD2 (5 bases). Germline lookup yields CDR1 MGHRA and CDR2 YSYEKL. This CDR3 region has 14 residues. V was clipped by 3 bases and J by 0 bases, with 9 bases between them. The CDR3 bases are TGCGCCAGCAGCCACCCCGGGATCTCCTACGAGCAGTACTTC. Translation: CASSHPGISYEQYF.

The genes are TRBV6-1 and TRBJ1-5; tentatively, D is TRBD1 (6 bases). V lost 4 bases and J 4 bases, leaving 8 bases between the germline ends. This CDR3 is 13 amino acids long. CDR1 is MNHNS, CDR2 SASEGT, per germline. The DNA of the CDR3 is TGTGCCAGCAGTGGGACAGTGAATCAGCCCCAGCATTTT. The encoded protein is CASSGTVNQPQHF.

The chain employs TRBV7-8 and TRBJ2-7; TRBD1 might be the D (6 bases). This CDR3 has 14 residues. Trimming took 5 bases from V and 4 from J, leaving 15 bases between them. Germline V lookup: CDR1 SGHVS, CDR2 FQNEAQ. CDR3: CASSLRQALYEQYF. The CDR3 coding sequence is TGTGCCAGCAGCCTCCGACAGGCTCTGTACGAGCAGTACTTC.

The chain uses TRBV7-2 and TRBJ1-1; D is perhaps TRBD1 (5 bases). In germline, CDR1 is SGHTA, CDR2 FQGNSA. The CDR3 totals 15 residues. V was cut by 0 bases and J by 7 bases, with 15 bases left in between. CDR3 in amino acids: CASSLASAGLGEAFF. The CDR3 DNA reads TGTGCCAGCAGCTTAGCGTCGGCGGGGCTTGGTGAAGCTTTCTTT. The complete variable domain, with remaining parts taken from reference TRBV7-2 and TRBJ1-1, reads GAGVSQSPSNKVTEKGKDVELRCDPISGHTALYWYRQSLGQGLEFLIYFQGNSAPDKSGLPSDRFSAERTGGSVSTLTIQRTQQEDSAVYLCASSLASAGLGEAFFGQGTRLTVV.

The chain combines TRBV4-2 with TRBJ2-4, with 7 bases that match TRBD2. CDR3 size: 17 residues. CDR1 and CDR2 (germline): LGHNA, YNFKEQ. With V trimmed by 1 base and J by 4 bases, 10 bases remained unmatched. The CDR3 protein is CASSQGSAGEKKNIQYF. CDR3 nucleotide sequence: TGTGCCAGCAGCCAAGGTTCGGCGGGAGAGAAAAAAAACATTCAGTACTTC.

The V gene is TRBV29-1, the J gene TRBJ2-1; tentative D call: TRBD1 (6 bases). The CDR3 totals 13 residues. Germline lookup yields CDR1 SQVTM and CDR2 ANQGSEA. The V and J ends lost 6 bases and 2 bases respectively, with 11 bases between them. The CDR3 coding sequence is TGCAGCGTGGCCGGGACAACCTACAATGAGCAGTTCTTC. As protein: CSVAGTTYNEQFF.

V usage is TRBV7-2 and J usage is TRBJ2-5; 11 bases match TRBD2. Trimming cost V 4 bases and J 3 bases; bases outside gene matches: 4. Germline values: CDR1 SGHTA, CDR2 FQGNSA. The CDR3 consists of 15 residues. In nucleotides, the CDR3 is TGTGCCAGCAGCTCGACTAGCGGGACGGAAGAGACCCAGTACTTC. Residues: CASSSTSGTEETQYF.

The V gene is TRBV14, the J gene TRBJ2-5; D not certain. This CDR3 is built from 14 residues. V was cut by 1 base and J by 5 bases, with 11 bases left in between. Per the germline V gene, CDR1 is SGHDN and CDR2 is FVKESK. This CDR3 is CASSQGHARETQYF. The CDR3 DNA reads TGTGCCAGCAGCCAAGGACACGCCCGGGAGACCCAGTACTTC.

The J gene is TRBJ2-1, the V gene TRBV29-1; 9 nucleotides align to TRBD1. The CDR3 is 13 amino acids. With V trimmed by 4 bases and J by 5 bases, 3 bases remained unmatched. Germline-derived CDR1 and CDR2 are SQVTM and ANQGSEA. The CDR3 DNA follows: TGCAGCGTTGGCCGGACAGGGGACAATGAGCAGTTCTTC. As protein: CSVGRTGDNEQFF.

The chain employs TRBV10-2 and TRBJ2-1; TRBD2 matches at 12 bases. Trimming removed 1 base from V and 5 bases from J; junction bases left unmatched: 6. Germline V gene lookup returns CDR1 WSHSY and CDR2 SAAADI. The CDR3 contains 17 residues. CDR3 sequence reads: CASSELWTSGVNNEQFF. In DNA form, the CDR3 reads TGCGCCAGCAGTGAGTTATGGACTAGCGGGGTCAACAATGAGCAGTTCTTC.

The chain combines TRBV4-2 with TRBJ2-7; 10 bases are a match to TRBD2. This CDR3 region has 14 residues. Per the germline V gene, CDR1 is LGHNA and CDR2 is YNFKEQ. The trim removed 6 bases at V and 1 base at J, leaving 3 bases unmatched. CDR3 DNA sequence: TGTGCCAGCAGGGCTAGCGGGGGATCCTACGAGCAGTACTTC. Translated: CASRASGGSYEQYF.

The chain has TRBV18 and TRBJ1-2, with 7 bases fitting TRBD1. Losses at the gene ends were 3 bases for V and 2 bases for J; bases not matched to a gene: 6. Germline CDR1 reads KGHSH; CDR2 reads LQKENI. The CDR3 length is 15 residues. CDR3 sequence (DNA): TGTGCCAGCTCACCTAATCGGGACAGCAACTATGGCTACACCTTC. Amino acids: CASSPNRDSNYGYTF.